This entry features one TCR beta chain sequence. Antigen: not known. Between the trimmed V and J ends, which lost 6 bases and 4 bases, there was a span of 12 bases. The V gene's germline CDR1 is LNHNV and CDR2 YYDKDF (reference sequence). CDR3 length: 13 amino acids. Sequencing was performed with immunoSEQ multiplex PCR; in TCRdb, only in-frame clones are kept and a portion is missing. Of roughly 220,000 clones in the sample, approximately 65% were seen once. Nashville, Tennessee was home to all donors, who were Caucasian adults. Naive CD45RA+ and memory CD45RA-negative subsets were split from CD4+ cells. These data come from a study of shared clonotypes between healthy human individuals. Regarding the study as a whole: What naive subsets generally showed was a larger estimated richness than memory subsets showed.

Material for sequencing was memory CD4+ T cells sorted from blood. As for subset: CD45RA-negative fraction. This receptor was taken from a young man in good health. The rearrangement joins TRBV15 to TRBJ1-2; TRBD1 might be the D (5 bases). This chain's CDR3 is CATRRLGAYGYTF. CDR3 nucleotide sequence: TGTGCCACCAGGCGGCTTGGGGCCTATGGCTACACCTTC. Looking up the rest from reference TRBV15 and TRBJ1-2 gives the full variable domain: DAMVIQNPRYQVTQFGKPVTLSCSQTLNHNVMYWYQQKSSQAPKLLFHYYDKDFNNEADTPDNFQSRRPNTSFCFLDIRSPGLGDTAMYLCATRRLGAYGYTFGSGTRLTVV.